The 7 T cell receptor beta chains given below trace back to one sample, sequenced in a study of control samples from healthy donors and cancer patients. Generated by immunoSEQ multiplex PCR, the TCRdb table keeps only in-frame clones and is missing some. The sample has around 200,000 clones, approximately 92% seen once. The sample was blood. Source of these receptors: a man between 18 and 29 years old in good health.

The rearrangement links TRBV14 to TRBJ2-2, with D possibly being TRBD2 (6 bases). The CDR3 totals 15 residues. V dropped 1 base and J dropped 6 bases, with 12 bases sitting between them. From germline, CDR1 is SGHDN and CDR2 FVKESK. CDR3 in DNA: TGTGCCAGCAGCCAAGTCCAGGGAGGTCCCGGGGAGCTGTTTTTT. This sequence encodes CASSQVQGGPGELFF. The full variable domain, its missing parts supplied by reference TRBV14 and TRBJ2-2, is EAGVTQFPSHSVIEKGQTVTLRCDPISGHDNLYWYRRVMGKEIKFLLHFVKESKQDESGMPNNRFLAERTGGTYSTLKVQPAELEDSGVYFCASSQVQGGPGELFFGEGSRLTVL.

This clone was observed a handful of times. The CDR3 here is CASSYQYNSPLHF. DNA of the CDR3: TGTGCCAGCAGTTACCAATATAATTCACCCCTCCACTTT. The chain joins TRBV2 to TRBJ1-6; D gene ambiguous. V was pared by 5 bases and J by 4 bases, with 6 bases between. This CDR3 contains 13 residues. The germline V gene has CDR1 SNHLY and CDR2 FYNNEI.

V gene TRBV27 combines with J gene TRBJ1-1; D ambiguous. The germline CDR1 and CDR2 sequences are MNHEY and SMNVEV (reference sequence). Trimming pared 10 bases from V and 5 bases from J, leaving 17 bases between. CDR3 length: 13 amino acids. CDR3 DNA: TGTGCCACCTATCAGGATCCCCAGACTGAAGCTTTCTTT. Translation gives CATYQDPQTEAFF.

The V gene is TRBV2, the J gene TRBJ1-3; no clear D. Looked up from germline, CDR1 is SNHLY and CDR2 is FYNNEI. V lost 7 bases and J lost 2, with 6 bases in between. The CDR3 sequence is 12 residues long. The CDR3 spells CASILAGNTIYF. The CDR3 nucleotides are TGTGCCAGCATTCTTGCTGGAAACACCATATATTTT.

The chain recombines TRBV4-2 with TRBJ2-3; D remains ambiguous. The CDR3 has 17 amino acids. Between the trimmed V and J ends, which lost 2 bases and 4 bases, there was a span of 19 bases. Germline CDR1 LGHNA, CDR2 YNFKEQ. Here the CDR3 reads CASSQKSGPSAPDTQYF. For the CDR3, the DNA is TGTGCCAGCAGCCAAAAGAGTGGCCCCTCAGCCCCAGATACGCAGTATTTT.

This clone has just one count. The chain uses TRBV6-5 and TRBJ1-4; the D is unclear. Between the trimmed V and J ends, which lost 0 bases and 8 bases, there was a span of 7 bases. The CDR3 loop spans 13 amino acids. CDR1 MNHEY and CDR2 SVGAGI come from the germline V gene. CDR3 residues: CASSYSLGEKLFF. The CDR3 nucleotides are TGTGCCAGCAGTTACTCGTTAGGCGAAAAACTGTTTTTT.

This clone occurred once. The V and J genes are TRBV6-1 and TRBJ1-4; D is perhaps TRBD1 (6 bases). CDR1 MNHNS and CDR2 SASEGT come from the germline V gene. The CDR3 is 15 residues long. V was pared by 3 bases and J by 7 bases, with 15 bases between. DNA of the CDR3: TGTGCCAGCAGTGACCCCGGGGGCATTAGTGAAAAACTGTTTTTT. Residues: CASSDPGGISEKLFF.